One and the same sample provided the 26 T cell receptor beta chains below, sequenced in a study of T-cell memory formation after mild COVID-19. TCRdb analysed the 5' RACE reads with MiXCR anew, one entry per CDR3 protein. The data hold around 340,000 distinct CDR3 sequences, with roughly 21% observed a single time. The material sequenced was PBMCs or a T cell subset sorted from them (not recorded which). The receptors here all came from an adult woman who had mild COVID-19 (a few samples of this study predate the infection). Cell type and time point are not known.

A few counts support this clonotype. J is TRBJ1-5 and V is TRBV30, with 7 positions matching TRBD1. Germline lookup yields CDR1 GTSNPN and CDR2 SVGIG (reference sequence). J lost 6 bases, V lost 5 bases, and 7 bases had no gene match. The CDR3 consists of 13 residues. As DNA, the CDR3 is TGTGCCTGGCGGGGACAGCAGGGTCAGCCCCAGCATTTT. This gives the protein CAWRGQQGQPQHF.

V is TRBV5-6 and J is TRBJ2-3, with TRBD2 matching 9 bases. This CDR3 region has 16 residues. The germline V gene encodes CDR1 SGHDT and CDR2 YYEEEE. J was trimmed by 5 bases and V by 4 bases; bases with no gene match: 11. The DNA for the CDR3 is TGTGCCAGCAGCCGTCCCAGCGGGGGGAGGGGAGATACGCAGTATTTT. As protein: CASSRPSGGRGDTQYF.

This clonotype was detected only a few times. The chain has TRBV7-2 and TRBJ2-7; 7 bases match TRBD2. V lost 0 bases to trimming and J lost 5 bases; unmatched junction nucleotides: 4. Germline values: CDR1 SGHTA, CDR2 FQGNSA. The CDR3 contains 14 residues. CDR3 bases: TGTGCCAGCAGCTTAGCCGGGGGAGGGGACGAGCAGTACTTC. It translates to CASSLAGGGDEQYF.

This sequence joins TRBV9 and TRBJ2-5, with D possibly TRBD1 on 6 matching bases. Germline CDR1 reads SGDLS; CDR2 reads YYNGEE. With 0 bases removed from V and 2 bases from J, the gap between germline ends came to 11 bases. This CDR3 has 15 amino acids. CDR3 region: CASSVEAGEQETQYF. CDR3 bases: TGTGCCAGCAGCGTAGAGGCAGGGGAACAAGAGACCCAGTACTTC.

The rearrangement uses TRBV3-1 and TRBJ1-1; D is perhaps TRBD1 (5 bases). The CDR3 extends over 14 amino acids. With 9 bases removed from V and 1 base from J, the gap between germline ends came to 15 bases. The germline gives CDR1 LGHDT, CDR2 YNNKEL (reference sequence). CDR3: CASGAGARNTEAFF. For the CDR3, the DNA is TGTGCCAGTGGGGCTGGGGCAAGGAACACTGAAGCTTTCTTT.

This clonotype was counted only a few times. V usage is TRBV7-8 and J usage is TRBJ2-7, with D possibly being TRBD2 (5 bases). Trimming removed 5 bases at V and 6 bases at J, with 11 bases between. From germline, CDR1 is SGHVS and CDR2 FQNEAQ. CDR3 length equals 12 residues. CDR3 loop: CASSLRGGEQYF. The CDR3 region has the DNA TGTGCCAGCAGCCTCCGGGGTGGCGAGCAGTACTTC.

In this sample, this clonotype turned up many times. The chain carries TRBV7-9 and TRBJ1-1, with TRBD1 identical over 7 bases. With V trimmed by 2 bases and J by 1 base, 1 base remained unmatched. Per germline, CDR1 SEHNR and CDR2 FQNEAQ (reference sequence). The CDR3 spans 14 residues. CDR3 nucleotides: TGTGCCAGCAGCTTATGGACAGGGAACACTGAAGCTTTCTTT. Its protein product is CASSLWTGNTEAFF. The entire variable domain, with the rest obtained from reference TRBV7-9 and TRBJ1-1, is as follows: DTGVSQNPRHKITKRGQNVTFRCDPISEHNRLYWYRQTLGQGPEFLTYFQNEAQLEKSRLLSDRFSAERPKGSFSTLEIQRTEQGDSAMYLCASSLWTGNTEAFFGQGTRLTVV.

The chain employs TRBV7-2 and TRBJ1-2; TRBD1 is a possible D gene (6 bases). Trimming removed 0 bases at V and 4 bases at J, with 15 bases between. This CDR3 is built from 16 residues. CDR1 and CDR2 (germline): SGHTA, FQGNSA. CDR3 in amino acids: CASSLAPGGISYGYTF. In DNA, the CDR3 is TGTGCCAGCAGCTTAGCCCCCGGGGGCATAAGCTATGGCTACACCTTC. The full variable domain, completed using reference TRBV7-2 and TRBJ1-2, is GAGVSQSPSNKVTEKGKDVELRCDPISGHTALYWYRQSLGQGLEFLIYFQGNSAPDKSGLPSDRFSAERTGGSVSTLTIQRTQQEDSAVYLCASSLAPGGISYGYTFGSGTRLTVV.

The table lists this clonotype with a few counts. This chain joins TRBV5-1 and TRBJ1-2, with no clear D. The V and J ends lost 0 bases and 0 bases respectively, with 6 bases between them. Germline V gives CDR1 SGHRS, CDR2 YFSETQ. This CDR3 spans 14 amino acids. This chain's CDR3 is CASSLAPPNYGYTF. In DNA, the CDR3 is TGCGCCAGCAGCTTGGCTCCACCTAACTATGGCTACACCTTC.

This clonotype was recorded a few times. The chain joins TRBV9 to TRBJ2-2; D perhaps matches TRBD2 (6 bases). Trimming shortened V by 0 bases and J by 3 bases, and 12 bases separated the two germline ends. This CDR3 comprises 16 residues. Germline V gene sequence: CDR1 SGDLS, CDR2 YYNGEE. CDR3 nucleotide sequence: TGTGCCAGCAGCGTAGAATTGGGACTGTACACCGGGGAGCTGTTTTTT. This encodes CASSVELGLYTGELFF.

This chain joins TRBV20-1 and TRBJ1-1; 7 bases align to TRBD1. CDR3 size: 19 residues. V dropped 0 bases and J dropped 0; count of bases not matched to a gene: 16. Looked up from germline, CDR1 is DFQATT and CDR2 is SNEGSKA (reference sequence). Written as DNA, the CDR3 is TGCAGTGCTAGAGATACGACAGGGTATATCGGAGGTATGAACACTGAAGCTTTCTTT. Amino acids: CSARDTTGYIGGMNTEAFF.

This clonotype has only a few counts. V usage is TRBV5-1 and J usage is TRBJ2-3; weak D call: TRBD2 (5 bases). V lost 1 base, J lost 11 bases, and 11 bases lay in between. Germline assignment: CDR1 SGHRS and CDR2 YFSETQ. CDR3 size: 12 residues. The CDR3 protein is CASSLSGPLQYF. Here the CDR3 DNA reads TGCGCCAGCAGCTTGAGCGGCCCTCTGCAGTATTTT.

This clonotype was seen more than once but under ten times. The chain joins TRBV6-2 or TRBV6-3 to TRBJ2-7; D not resolved. V lost 6 bases and J lost 4, with 13 bases in between. CDR1 is MNHEY and CDR2 is SVGEGT in the germline V gene. The CDR3 is 13 residues long. CDR3 sequence reads: CASSPPARYEQYF. CDR3 in DNA: TGTGCCAGCAGCCCCCCGGCCCGGTACGAGCAGTACTTC.

The CDR3 DNA is TGTGCCAGCAGCCCAGCCACTAGCGGCCTAGCCAAAAACATTCAGTACTTC. Translation: CASSPATSGLAKNIQYF. This chain connects TRBV7-9 to TRBJ2-4, with 8 bases fitting TRBD2. This CDR3 spans 17 amino acids. V dropped 5 bases and J dropped 0; count of bases not matched to a gene: 9. Germline assignment: CDR1 SEHNR and CDR2 FQNEAQ (reference sequence).

The chain is built from TRBV15 and TRBJ2-7; D ambiguous. The CDR3 consists of 14 residues. CDR1 and CDR2 from the germline V gene are LNHNV and YYDKDF (reference sequence). V lost 0 bases and J 0 bases, leaving 6 bases between the germline ends. CDR3 amino acids: CATSREHGSYEQYF. The CDR3 nucleotides are TGTGCCACCAGCAGAGAACACGGCTCCTACGAGCAGTACTTC.

The CDR3 here is CASSRGTGTTYEQYF. For the CDR3, the DNA is TGCGCCAGCAGCAGGGGAACCGGGACAACCTACGAGCAGTACTTC. The chain carries TRBV5-1 and TRBJ2-7; D possibly corresponds to TRBD1 (6 bases). V was trimmed by 4 bases and J by 2 bases, leaving 16 bases between them. CDR1 SGHRS and CDR2 YFSETQ come from the germline V gene. The CDR3 loop spans 15 amino acids.

This chain connects TRBV20-1 to TRBJ2-4, with 7 bases lining up with TRBD1. Unmatched junction bases numbered 10, after V lost 6 bases and J lost 5 bases. Germline V gene sequence: CDR1 DFQATT, CDR2 SNEGSKA (reference sequence). The CDR3 consists of 14 residues. This chain's CDR3 is CSASRGTVENIQYF. The CDR3 DNA is TGCAGTGCCTCGAGAGGGACAGTAGAAAACATTCAGTACTTC.

This chain links TRBV29-1 with TRBJ1-2, with 7 bases lining up with TRBD1. Germline values: CDR1 SQVTM, CDR2 ANQGSEA. The CDR3 is 11 residues long. V dropped 7 bases and J dropped 8; count of bases not matched to a gene: 7. The CDR3 reads CSEGGAWGYTF. Here the CDR3 DNA reads TGCAGCGAAGGGGGCGCGTGGGGCTACACCTTC.

This sequence joins TRBV6-2 or TRBV6-3 and TRBJ1-2, with unresolved D. Trimming cost V 2 bases and J 7 bases, with 11 bases left between them. This CDR3 spans 13 amino acids. Germline loops: CDR1 MNHEY, CDR2 SVGEGT. CDR3 loop: CASSYISRLGYTF. CDR3 in DNA: TGTGCCAGCAGTTACATCAGCAGGCTTGGCTACACCTTC.

The gene calls are TRBV5-6 and TRBJ2-7; D remains ambiguous. The CDR3 is 11 residues long. The germline V gene encodes CDR1 SGHDT and CDR2 YYEEEE. The ends were cut back, 4 bases at V and 3 bases at J, with 5 bases in the middle. In DNA, the CDR3 is TGTGCCAGCAGCGGAAACTACGAGCAGTACTTC. The encoded protein is CASSGNYEQYF.

The rearrangement uses TRBV7-9 and TRBJ2-3, with 9 positions matching TRBD2. Germline V gene lookup returns CDR1 SEHNR and CDR2 FQNEAQ (reference sequence). The CDR3 has 14 residues. V lost 5 bases and J lost 5; bases outside the gene matches: 5. The CDR3 protein is CASSPRGGGDTQYF. The CDR3 coding sequence is TGTGCCAGCAGCCCGCGGGGGGGAGGAGATACGCAGTATTTT.

The chain links TRBV5-4 to TRBJ2-3; no firm D call. V was cut by 1 base and J by 6 bases, with 9 bases left in between. This CDR3 comprises 13 residues. Per germline, CDR1 SGHNT and CDR2 YYREEE (reference sequence). Here the CDR3 reads CASSLTFADTQYF. CDR3 coding DNA: TGTGCCAGCAGCTTGACATTCGCGGATACGCAGTATTTT.

There are a few counts of this clonotype. The CDR3 loop reads CATSDADSSSYNEQFF. DNA of the CDR3: TGTGCCACCAGTGATGCGGACAGCTCCTCCTACAATGAGCAGTTCTTC. The chain links TRBV24-1 to TRBJ2-1, with D possibly TRBD1 on 6 matching bases. CDR1 and CDR2 from the germline V gene are KGHDR and SFDVKD. This CDR3 has 16 amino acids. Trimming removed 3 bases at V and 0 bases at J, with 11 bases between.

This clonotype was picked up many times. The chain recombines TRBV18 with TRBJ2-1; D unresolved. CDR1 and CDR2 (germline): KGHSH, LQKENI. This CDR3 comprises 15 residues. The ends were cut back, 0 bases at V and 8 bases at J, with 14 bases in the middle. The CDR3 sequence: CASSPPNYGFHEQFF. The DNA for the CDR3 is TGTGCCAGCTCACCACCAAACTACGGGTTTCATGAGCAGTTCTTC.

In this sample, this clonotype turned up a few times. This sequence joins TRBV3-2 and TRBJ2-4. TRBV3-2 is described as a pseudogene. The CDR3 length is 15 residues. The CDR3 is CASAHRQLAKNIQYF. DNA for the CDR3: TGTGCCAGCGCCCATCGGCAGTTAGCCAAAAACATTCAGTACTTC.

This clonotype appeared a few times. The rearrangement joins TRBV9 to TRBJ1-2, with 8 bases fitting TRBD1. This CDR3 has 15 residues. The germline V gene has CDR1 SGDLS and CDR2 YYNGEE. The trim removed 3 bases at V and 3 bases at J, leaving 7 bases unmatched. The CDR3 sequence is CASSARGQGDYGYTF. CDR3 coding DNA: TGTGCCAGCAGCGCAAGAGGACAGGGCGACTATGGCTACACCTTC.